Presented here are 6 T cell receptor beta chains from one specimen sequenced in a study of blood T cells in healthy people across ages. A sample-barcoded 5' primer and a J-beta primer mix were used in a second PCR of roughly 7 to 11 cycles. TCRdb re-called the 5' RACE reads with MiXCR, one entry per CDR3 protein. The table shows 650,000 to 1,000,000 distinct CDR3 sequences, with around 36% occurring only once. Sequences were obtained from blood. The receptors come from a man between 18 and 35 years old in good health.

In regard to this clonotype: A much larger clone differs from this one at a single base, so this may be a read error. The CDR3, as DNA: TGTGCCAGCAGTTTAATGGCCGAGCAGTACTTC. Protein: CASSLMAEQYF. V and J are TRBV12-3 or TRBV12-4 and TRBJ2-7; D unclear. The CDR3 spans 11 residues. The V and J ends lost 2 bases and 6 bases respectively, with 5 bases between them.

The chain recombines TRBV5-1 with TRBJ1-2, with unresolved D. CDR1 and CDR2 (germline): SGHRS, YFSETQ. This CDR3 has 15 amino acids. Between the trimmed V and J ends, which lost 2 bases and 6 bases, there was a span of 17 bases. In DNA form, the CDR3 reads TGCGCCAGCAGCTTTTCATCTCGGGCCTTGGATGGCTACACCTTC. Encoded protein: CASSFSSRALDGYTF.

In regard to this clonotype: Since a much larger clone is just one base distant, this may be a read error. In DNA form, the CDR3 reads TGCGCCAGCAGCTTGGCCCCCAACTTGGACCGCCGTGATACGCATTATTTT. This codes for CASSLAPNLDRRDTHYF. The rearrangement uses TRBV5-1 and TRBJ2-3; no definite D call. The CDR3 spans 17 residues. Germline CDR1 reads SGHRS; CDR2 reads YFSETQ.

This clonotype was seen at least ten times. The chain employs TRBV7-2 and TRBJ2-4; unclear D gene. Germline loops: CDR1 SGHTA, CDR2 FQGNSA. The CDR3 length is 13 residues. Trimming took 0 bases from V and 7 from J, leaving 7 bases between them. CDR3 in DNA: TGTGCCAGCAGCTTAGCGGGAATGAACATTCAGTACTTC. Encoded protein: CASSLAGMNIQYF. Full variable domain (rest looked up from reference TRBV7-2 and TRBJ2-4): GAGVSQSPSNKVTEKGKDVELRCDPISGHTALYWYRQSLGQGLEFLIYFQGNSAPDKSGLPSDRFSAERTGGSVSTLTIQRTQQEDSAVYLCASSLAGMNIQYFGAGTRLSVL.

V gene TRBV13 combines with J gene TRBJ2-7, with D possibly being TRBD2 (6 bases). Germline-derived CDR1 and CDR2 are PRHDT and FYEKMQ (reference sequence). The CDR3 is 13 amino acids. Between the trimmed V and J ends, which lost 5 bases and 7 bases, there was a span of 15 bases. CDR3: CASSNTGDNEQYF. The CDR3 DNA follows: TGTGCCAGCAGCAACACGGGAGACAATGAGCAGTACTTC.

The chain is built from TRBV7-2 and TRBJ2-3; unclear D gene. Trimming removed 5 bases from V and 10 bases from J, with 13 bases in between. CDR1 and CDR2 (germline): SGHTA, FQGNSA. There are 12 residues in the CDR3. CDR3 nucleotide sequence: TGTGCCAGCAGCGTCCGACGGGCACCGCAGTATTTT. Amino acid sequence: CASSVRRAPQYF.